This TCR beta chain is drawn from a study of a mutant IDH1 vaccine in newly diagnosed glioma. Study overall: Patients, over weeks 1, 3, 5, 7, 11, 15, 19 and 23, received a total of eight vaccinations. Vaccination started 4-6 weeks after radiotherapy alone, or with temozolomide cycles.

As to time point: week 5, during vaccination. One vaccine dose held 300 ug of mutant IDH1 20-mer peptide and came with topical imiquimod. The germline V gene encodes CDR1 SQVTM and CDR2 ANQGSEA. V was trimmed by 8 bases and J by 1 base, leaving 11 bases between them. CDR3 length: 12 amino acids. About this clone itself: Its antigen is as yet unknown.

TCRdb's table, derived via immunoSEQ multiplex PCR, lists solely in-frame clones and lacks some. The sample holds around 40,000 clones; 75% to 85% are singletons and the top ten take over 10%. This chain links TRBV29-1 with TRBJ2-5, with D perhaps given as TRBD1 or TRBD2 (5 bases each). The sequence derives from a man aged 45-60 years with glioma. The material sequenced was PBMCs, taken from a glioma patient whose treatment included an IDH1 peptide vaccine. The CDR3 loop is CSTSGTQETQYF. CDR3 DNA sequence: TGCAGCACTTCCGGGACCCAAGAGACCCAGTACTTC.